One and the same sample provided the 7 T cell receptor beta chains below, sequenced in a study of identical twins. In TCRdb, the 5' RACE reads were re-called with MiXCR into one record per CDR3 protein. This table has approximately 410,000 distinct CDR3 sequences, around a sixth appearing once. Material for sequencing was naive T cells sorted from blood. These receptors were taken from a man aged 45-65 years in good health.

This clonotype was recorded at least ten times. The chain employs TRBV5-1 and TRBJ1-4, with 11 bases aligning to TRBD1. V was pared by 4 bases and J by 7 bases, with 15 bases of the junction left unmatched. This CDR3 is 18 amino acids long. Germline assignment: CDR1 SGHRS and CDR2 YFSETQ. This CDR3 is CASSPGQGAGSRSEKLFF. CDR3 in DNA: TGCGCCAGCAGCCCCGGACAGGGGGCGGGCAGTCGTAGTGAAAAACTGTTTTTT.

Only a few counts were recorded for this clonotype. The rearrangement links TRBV7-6 to TRBJ2-7; D is undetermined. CDR1 and CDR2 (germline): SGHVS, FNYEAQ. V was shortened by 2 bases and J by 8 bases, with 16 bases between the two germline ends. This CDR3 comprises 14 residues. The CDR3 loop reads CASSLTEMSVQQYF. The CDR3 region has the DNA TGTGCCAGCAGCTTAACGGAGATGTCTGTGCAGCAGTACTTC.

This chain links TRBV18 with TRBJ2-7, with D possibly being TRBD1 (6 bases). The ends were cut back, 3 bases at V and 1 base at J, with 10 bases in the middle. Germline V lookup: CDR1 KGHSH, CDR2 LQKENI. This CDR3 contains 14 residues. The CDR3 DNA reads as TGTGCCAGCTCACCCTTGGACAGATCCTACGAGCAGTACTTC. As protein: CASSPLDRSYEQYF.

The chain combines TRBV5-6 with TRBJ2-2, with D tentatively TRBD2 (5 bases). The CDR3 extends over 16 amino acids. The germline V gene has CDR1 SGHDT and CDR2 YYEEEE. V was shortened by 2 bases and J by 8 bases, with 19 bases between the two germline ends. This CDR3 reads CASSFRTAVLGGELFF. Written as DNA, the CDR3 is TGTGCCAGCAGCTTCAGGACTGCGGTGTTAGGTGGGGAGCTGTTTTTT.

This clonotype was detected ten times or more. The chain carries TRBV6-6 and TRBJ2-1; either TRBD1 or TRBD2 may fit D (5 bases each). Trimming took 0 bases from V and 8 from J, leaving 8 bases between them. The CDR3 has 13 residues. Looked up from germline, CDR1 is MNHNY and CDR2 is SVGAGI (reference sequence). CDR3 sequence reads: CASSYSKGHEQFF. The CDR3 DNA reads TGTGCCAGCAGTTACTCGAAGGGACATGAGCAGTTCTTC.

This clonotype was recorded a few times. The chain recombines TRBV12-3 or TRBV12-4 with TRBJ2-2; 9 bases are shared with TRBD1. The CDR3 loop spans 16 amino acids. V gave up 5 bases and J gave up 1 base; unmatched junction bases: 5. The CDR3 region is CASSSRGQGNTGELFF. The CDR3 coding sequence is TGTGCCAGCAGTAGCCGGGGACAGGGGAACACCGGGGAGCTGTTTTTT.

This clonotype was detected a few times. The chain uses TRBV2 and TRBJ2-7, with 7 bases aligning to TRBD1. The germline V gene has CDR1 SNHLY and CDR2 FYNNEI. Unmatched junction bases numbered 8, after V lost 6 bases and J lost 3 bases. The length of the CDR3 is 14 residues. The CDR3 region is CASSPDRFIYEQYF. The CDR3 DNA sequence: TGTGCCAGCAGCCCGGACAGGTTCATCTACGAGCAGTACTTC.